This is a list of T cell receptor beta chains from one sample in a study of OX40 agonist ivuxolimab in advanced cancers. The table came from immunoSEQ multiplex PCR; TCRdb's copy has only in-frame clones and leaves some out. This sample has tens of thousands of clones, with roughly 80% found just once. The starting material was CD4+ or CD8+ T cells sorted from blood, obtained in a trial of the OX40 agonist ivuxolimab. These receptors all stem from an adult with an advanced solid tumor such as melanoma, head and neck, liver or kidney cancer. Each CDR3 is given with its conserved first and last residue. Each record gives: J gene, V gene, clone size, D gene, CDR3 DNA, CDR3 protein. The D gene is left open where the match is weak. The size field is filled for only some rows; it gives once, few, many or a size class.

j_gene: TRBJ2-1
v_gene: TRBV11-2
abundance: .
d_gene: TRBD2
CDR3nt: TGTGCCAGCAGCTTGGGGACTAGTAATGAGCAGTTCTTC
CDR3aa: CASSLGTSNEQFF

j_gene: TRBJ1-2
v_gene: TRBV21-1
abundance: .
d_gene: .
CDR3nt: TGTGCCAGCAGGCTGGACAGGGCTGGAGACTATGGCTACACCTTC
CDR3aa: CASRLDRAGDYGYTF

j_gene: TRBJ2-7
v_gene: TRBV15
abundance: .
d_gene: TRBD2
CDR3nt: TGTGCCACCAGCAGAGGACCCTTCGGGACTAGCGGACTCTACGAGCAGTACTTC
CDR3aa: CATSRGPFGTSGLYEQYF

j_gene: TRBJ1-1
v_gene: TRBV7-9
abundance: few
d_gene: .
CDR3nt: TGTGCCAGCAGCTTGCAGGGGAACACTGAAGCTTTCTTT
CDR3aa: CASSLQGNTEAFF

j_gene: TRBJ2-1
v_gene: TRBV5-1
abundance: once
d_gene: .
CDR3nt: TGCGCCAGCAGCTTTACGGGGGATTTTGATCCCACTGTATTTTACAATGAGCAGTTCTTC
CDR3aa: CASSFTGDFDPTVFYNEQFF

j_gene: TRBJ1-2
v_gene: TRBV9
abundance: .
d_gene: .
CDR3nt: TGTGCCAGCAGCGGGGGCCTAAGTCCTTCTTATGGCTACACCTTC
CDR3aa: CASSGGLSPSYGYTF

j_gene: TRBJ2-7
v_gene: TRBV6-6
abundance: once
d_gene: .
CDR3nt: TGTGCCAGCAGTTATGAGGAGGACTACGAGCAGTACTTC
CDR3aa: CASSYEEDYEQYF

j_gene: TRBJ2-7
v_gene: TRBV6-5
abundance: .
d_gene: TRBD1
CDR3nt: TGTGCCAGCAGTTCCGCCGACAGGGTTTACGAGCAGTACTTC
CDR3aa: CASSSADRVYEQYF

j_gene: TRBJ1-5
v_gene: TRBV6-1
abundance: .
d_gene: .
CDR3nt: TGTGCCAGCAGGAGGGACCTTAATCAGCCCCAGCATTTT
CDR3aa: CASRRDLNQPQHF

j_gene: TRBJ2-2
v_gene: TRBV10-3
abundance: .
d_gene: .
CDR3nt: TGTGCCATCAGTGACAGCAGAGGGGGGCTTGCCGGGGAGCTGTTTTTT
CDR3aa: CAISDSRGGLAGELFF

j_gene: TRBJ2-5
v_gene: TRBV19
abundance: few
d_gene: .
CDR3nt: TGTGCCAGTAGTATAATGGGACGAGGGGATGATCAAGAGACCCAGTACTTC
CDR3aa: CASSIMGRGDDQETQYF

j_gene: TRBJ2-3
v_gene: TRBV7-2
abundance: .
d_gene: .
CDR3nt: TGTGCCAGCAGCCTACAGGGTTCAGATACGCAGTATTTT
CDR3aa: CASSLQGSDTQYF

j_gene: TRBJ2-3
v_gene: TRBV4-1
abundance: .
d_gene: .
CDR3nt: TGCGCCAGCAGCCAAGAGCGGACAGACAGCACAGATACGCAGTATTTT
CDR3aa: CASSQERTDSTDTQYF

j_gene: TRBJ1-3
v_gene: TRBV25-1
abundance: .
d_gene: .
CDR3nt: TGTGCCAGGGGGTCCTCTGGAAACACCATATATTTT
CDR3aa: CARGSSGNTIYF

j_gene: TRBJ1-2
v_gene: TRBV19
abundance: few
d_gene: .
CDR3nt: TGTGCCAGTACCGCGCAGGAGGGACGGAATTACGATGGCTACACCTTC
CDR3aa: CASTAQEGRNYDGYTF

j_gene: TRBJ2-7
v_gene: TRBV21-1
abundance: once
d_gene: .
CDR3nt: TGTGCCAGCAGCAATTTAGTCCCTCCCGAGCAGTACTTC
CDR3aa: CASSNLVPPEQYF

j_gene: TRBJ1-1
v_gene: TRBV15
abundance: .
d_gene: .
CDR3nt: TGTGCCACCAGCAGAGGGGAAGGGGGACCTGAAGCTTTCTTT
CDR3aa: CATSRGEGGPEAFF

j_gene: TRBJ2-1
v_gene: TRBV10-3
abundance: .
d_gene: .
CDR3nt: TGTGCCATCAGTCCGGACAGGGAGGGTCGGAATGAGCAGTTCTTC
CDR3aa: CAISPDREGRNEQFF

j_gene: TRBJ2-7
v_gene: TRBV30
abundance: .
d_gene: TRBD1
CDR3nt: TGTGCCTGGACCCGGGACAGTACCTACGAGCAGTACTTC
CDR3aa: CAWTRDSTYEQYF

j_gene: TRBJ1-4
v_gene: TRBV6-5
abundance: .
d_gene: TRBD1
CDR3nt: TGTGCCAGCAGTTCTCCAGGGGGCCAAGAAAAACTGTTTTTT
CDR3aa: CASSSPGGQEKLFF

j_gene: TRBJ1-4
v_gene: TRBV7-2
abundance: .
d_gene: .
CDR3nt: TGTGCCAGCTCGAGCGGGCAACTTAGGGCGCGTGAAAAACTGTTTTTT
CDR3aa: CASSSGQLRAREKLFF

j_gene: TRBJ1-1
v_gene: TRBV28
abundance: .
d_gene: .
CDR3nt: TGTGCCGCGTCCGACCCACGCGACAGTACCCTCAACACTGAAGCTTTCTTT
CDR3aa: CAASDPRDSTLNTEAFF

j_gene: TRBJ1-6
v_gene: TRBV11-3
abundance: .
d_gene: .
CDR3nt: TGTGCCAGTCAGGAGCTCCGAGCCTTTTCACCCCTCCACTTT
CDR3aa: CASQELRAFSPLHF

j_gene: TRBJ2-5
v_gene: TRBV10-3
abundance: once
d_gene: TRBD2
CDR3nt: TGTGCCAGCACTCGCGGGGGGGCCTATGTGGTTCAAGAGACCCAGTACTTC
CDR3aa: CASTRGGAYVVQETQYF

j_gene: TRBJ1-1
v_gene: TRBV15
abundance: .
d_gene: .
CDR3nt: TGTGCCACCAGCAGAGATACCCCACTCCGGCGAGTCAGCACTGAAGCTTTCTTT
CDR3aa: CATSRDTPLRRVSTEAFF

j_gene: TRBJ2-1
v_gene: TRBV19
abundance: .
d_gene: TRBD2
CDR3nt: TGTGCCAGTAGTATCTGGGGGAGGGATGAGCAGTTCTTC
CDR3aa: CASSIWGRDEQFF

j_gene: TRBJ1-3
v_gene: TRBV30
abundance: .
d_gene: .
CDR3nt: TGTGCCTGGAGTGTAAACCGAAACACCATATATTTT
CDR3aa: CAWSVNRNTIYF

j_gene: TRBJ1-5
v_gene: TRBV19
abundance: .
d_gene: .
CDR3nt: TGTGCCAGTAGTAAGGGGCCGGGAGGGACGGGACAGCCCCAGCATTTT
CDR3aa: CASSKGPGGTGQPQHF

j_gene: TRBJ2-5
v_gene: TRBV10-1
abundance: .
d_gene: .
CDR3nt: TGCGCCAGCAGTGAAATGGGGCAGGAGACCCAGTACTTC
CDR3aa: CASSEMGQETQYF

j_gene: TRBJ2-7
v_gene: TRBV5-4
abundance: .
d_gene: .
CDR3nt: TGTGCCAGCAGCTTAGGAGGGGGCGCGGGATCCTACGAGCAGTACTTC
CDR3aa: CASSLGGGAGSYEQYF

j_gene: TRBJ2-3
v_gene: TRBV2
abundance: once
d_gene: .
CDR3nt: TGTGCCAGCGATGGCGAGGTTGGAGATACGCAGTATTTT
CDR3aa: CASDGEVGDTQYF

j_gene: TRBJ1-6
v_gene: TRBV4-2
abundance: .
d_gene: .
CDR3nt: TGTGCCAGCAGCCGGGCCGATAATTCACCCCTCCACTTT
CDR3aa: CASSRADNSPLHF

j_gene: TRBJ2-3
v_gene: TRBV19
abundance: .
d_gene: .
CDR3nt: TGTGCCAGTAGGATCGGAGATACGCAGTATTTT
CDR3aa: CASRIGDTQYF

j_gene: TRBJ2-1
v_gene: TRBV30
abundance: .
d_gene: .
CDR3nt: TGTGCCTGGATACGCGGGACGCCCTACAATGAGCAGTTCTTC
CDR3aa: CAWIRGTPYNEQFF

j_gene: TRBJ2-3
v_gene: TRBV6-6
abundance: .
d_gene: TRBD2
CDR3nt: TGTGCCAGCAGTTACTTCCTAGCGGGGGCAGGAGATACGCAGTATTTT
CDR3aa: CASSYFLAGAGDTQYF

j_gene: TRBJ2-1
v_gene: TRBV11-3
abundance: .
d_gene: TRBD2
CDR3nt: TGTGCCAGCAGCCTTCACCCGACTAGCGGGAGGGAGGCATCCTACAATGAGCAGTTCTTC
CDR3aa: CASSLHPTSGREASYNEQFF

j_gene: TRBJ2-1
v_gene: TRBV27
abundance: .
d_gene: TRBD1
CDR3nt: TGTGCCAGCAGGAAGAATACAGGGGGCTCCTACAATGAGCAGTTCTTC
CDR3aa: CASRKNTGGSYNEQFF

j_gene: TRBJ2-5
v_gene: TRBV10-1
abundance: .
d_gene: .
CDR3nt: TGCGCCAGCAGTGAAGGGGGTACGGGGGAGACCCAGTACTTC
CDR3aa: CASSEGGTGETQYF

j_gene: TRBJ1-3
v_gene: TRBV15
abundance: once
d_gene: .
CDR3nt: TGTGCCACCAGCAGAGATGGGGCAGGGGCTCCCTCTGGAAACACCATATATTTT
CDR3aa: CATSRDGAGAPSGNTIYF

j_gene: TRBJ2-5
v_gene: TRBV7-2
abundance: .
d_gene: .
CDR3nt: TGTGCCAGCAGCTTAAACCCAGGGTATAGGGAGACCCAGTACTTC
CDR3aa: CASSLNPGYRETQYF

j_gene: TRBJ2-7
v_gene: TRBV7-8
abundance: .
d_gene: .
CDR3nt: TGTGCCAGCAGCTTAATCAACGGGGAGCTCCCCTACGAGCAGTACTTC
CDR3aa: CASSLINGELPYEQYF

j_gene: TRBJ1-1
v_gene: TRBV4-3
abundance: .
d_gene: .
CDR3nt: TGCGCCAGCAGCCAGGGAGCTTACATGAACACTGAAGCTTTCTTT
CDR3aa: CASSQGAYMNTEAFF